The TCR beta chain under discussion was sequenced for a study of blood T cell repertoires in COVID-19. The germline CDR1 and CDR2 sequences are WNHNN and SYGVQD (reference sequence). The CDR3 is made up of 11 amino acids. Trimming removed 6 bases at V and 6 bases at J, with 6 bases between. Sequencing was performed with immunoSEQ multiplex PCR; in TCRdb, only in-frame clones are kept and a portion is missing. The sample yields about 250,000 clones, approximately 85% seen once. The sample comprised peripheral blood. This TCR derives from a man aged 50 to 59 with acute or convalescent COVID-19. V gene TRBV10-1 combines with J gene TRBJ1-5; D call uncertain. The CDR3 protein is CASRYVQPQHF. The CDR3 DNA is TGCGCCAGCAGATATGTTCAGCCCCAGCATTTT.